The 11 T cell receptor beta chains presented below share a single source sample, sequenced in a study of T cell changes during pregnancy in multiple sclerosis. The table came from immunoSEQ multiplex PCR; TCRdb's copy has only in-frame clones and leaves some out. The data hold about 47,000 clones, with 80% to 90% observed a single time. The specimen comprised CD8+ T cells from peripheral blood mononuclear cells, sampled in the second trimester of pregnancy. The receptors come from a female donor with multiple sclerosis, enrolled in a pregnancy study.

This clone came up once. This chain connects TRBV9 to TRBJ1-3; 9 bases are shared with TRBD1. V lost 3 bases and J lost 3; bases outside the gene matches: 1. The germline V gene has CDR1 SGDLS and CDR2 YYNGEE. This CDR3 is 14 amino acids long. CDR3 in amino acids: CASSETGGGNTIYF. As DNA, the CDR3 is TGTGCCAGCAGCGAGACAGGGGGTGGAAACACCATATATTTT.

The chain employs TRBV5-4 and TRBJ2-2; no clear D gene. The CDR3 runs 14 residues. Germline CDR1 SGHNT, CDR2 YYREEE (reference sequence). V was pared by 2 bases and J by 9 bases, with 14 bases between. CDR3 sequence reads: CASSFEEGLRELFF. Here the CDR3 DNA reads TGTGCCAGCAGCTTTGAGGAAGGATTACGGGAGCTGTTTTTT.

This chain joins TRBV11-2 and TRBJ1-3; no firm D call. The length of the CDR3 is 13 residues. Germline V CDR1 and CDR2: SGHAT, FQNNGV. Trimming cost V 1 base and J 8 bases, with 9 bases left between them. CDR3 residues: CASSLAPTDTIYF. CDR3 coding DNA: TGTGCCAGCAGCTTAGCTCCTACGGACACCATATATTTT.

This clone was recorded only once. This chain joins TRBV21-1 and TRBJ1-5; TRBD1 was called by the table and not checked on the DNA. TRBV21-1 is assigned pseudogene status. This CDR3 comprises 18 residues. The CDR3 reads CASSKFADSDRGNQPQHF. The CDR3 nucleotides read TGTGCCAGCAGCAAATTCGCGGACAGCGATAGGGGCAATCAGCCCCAGCATTTT.

V and J are TRBV6-5 and TRBJ2-1; maybe TRBD2 (6 bases). CDR1 and CDR2 from the germline V gene are MNHEY and SVGAGI. The CDR3 has 16 residues. Deletions cut 4 bases from V and 5 bases from J, with 18 bases between. CDR3 protein: CASSSMGLTVDNEQFF. The CDR3 nucleotides read TGTGCCAGCAGTTCGATGGGACTGACGGTTGACAATGAGCAGTTCTTC.

The V call is TRBV5-1, the J call TRBJ2-3; 8 nucleotides agree with TRBD1. CDR1 is SGHRS and CDR2 is YFSETQ in the germline V gene. The CDR3 covers 14 residues. V was pared by 4 bases and J by 5 bases, with 6 bases of the junction left unmatched. CDR3 sequence: CASSPGQGLDTQYF. CDR3 in DNA: TGCGCCAGCAGCCCAGGACAGGGTTTAGATACGCAGTATTTT.

The genes are TRBV5-6 and TRBJ1-1; D is unresolved. The CDR3 sequence is 12 residues long. Germline-derived CDR1 and CDR2 are SGHDT and YYEEEE. V lost 0 bases and J lost 6, with 6 bases in between. CDR3 amino acids: CASSLAISEAFF. DNA of the CDR3: TGTGCCAGCAGCTTGGCTATCTCTGAAGCTTTCTTT.

The chain carries TRBV11-2 and TRBJ1-2; D not certain. The CDR3 has 14 amino acids. Looked up from germline, CDR1 is SGHAT and CDR2 is FQNNGV. V dropped 3 bases and J dropped 0 bases, with 8 bases sitting between them. Here the CDR3 reads CASSLAGTNYGYTF. CDR3 bases: TGTGCCAGCAGCTTGGCGGGTACTAACTATGGCTACACCTTC.

The rearrangement links TRBV5-4 to TRBJ1-1; D is unclear. CDR3 length: 14 residues. Looked up from germline, CDR1 is SGHNT and CDR2 is YYREEE (reference sequence). V gave up 0 bases and J gave up 0 bases, with 6 bases separating them. CDR3 sequence: CASSLDRLNTEAFF. CDR3 DNA sequence: TGTGCCAGCAGCTTGGACAGATTGAACACTGAAGCTTTCTTT.

The chain joins TRBV19 to TRBJ2-2; tentative D call: TRBD2 (5 bases). Germline V CDR1 and CDR2: LNHDA, SQIVND (reference sequence). This CDR3 spans 11 amino acids. The V end lost 3 bases, the J end lost 11 bases, and 7 bases lay between the germline ends. CDR3 in DNA: TGTGCCAGTAGTATCGGGGTTGAGCTGTTTTTT. Encoded protein: CASSIGVELFF.

As to this clone: Mismatch with germline at one junction end may stem from a read error. The chain joins TRBV5-6 to TRBJ1-2; 9 positions match TRBD1. The CDR3 sequence is 14 residues long. Germline V gives CDR1 SGHDT, CDR2 YYEEEE. CDR3 bases: TGTGCCAGCAGTTTGGGACAGGGACCCTATGGCTACACCTTC. Translated, it gives CASSLGQGPYGYTF.